What follows are 27 T cell receptor beta chains derived from one specimen sequenced in a study of blood T cell repertoires in COVID-19. Assay: immunoSEQ multiplex PCR; the TCRdb copy retains only in-frame clones and omits some. The repertoire holds 200,000 to 250,000 clones, with around nine tenths as singletons. The source material was peripheral blood. Receptor source: a man younger than 35 with active or convalescent COVID-19.

This chain connects TRBV6-5 to TRBJ2-5; unclear D gene. Germline V gene data show CDR1 as MNHEY and CDR2 as SVGAGI. The CDR3 is 13 amino acids. Trimming shortened V by 5 bases and J by 5 bases, and 12 bases separated the two germline ends. The CDR3 nucleotides are TGTGCCAGCAGTCCCGACTGGCTTGAGACCCAGTACTTC. Amino acids: CASSPDWLETQYF.

The count of this clone is one. The chain is built from TRBV3-1 (or the pseudogene TRBV3-2) and TRBJ1-5; D is uncertain. CDR1 is LGHDT, CDR2 YNNKEL, per germline (reference sequence). The CDR3 sequence is 13 residues long. V was clipped by 5 bases and J by 3 bases, with 8 bases between them. The CDR3 spells CASSGGSNQPQHF. In nucleotides, the CDR3 is TGTGCCAGCAGCGGAGGGTCCAATCAGCCCCAGCATTTT.

This clone was observed a single time. This chain connects TRBV13 to TRBJ2-3; tentative D call: TRBD2 (5 bases). The length of the CDR3 is 13 residues. Between the trimmed V and J ends, which lost 3 bases and 6 bases, there was a span of 10 bases. Germline V gives CDR1 PRHDT, CDR2 FYEKMQ (reference sequence). CDR3 residues: CASSLGVRDTQYF. In DNA form, the CDR3 reads TGTGCCAGCAGCTTGGGAGTCCGGGATACGCAGTATTTT.

V is TRBV7-3 and J is TRBJ2-3, with D tentatively TRBD2 (5 bases). The V gene's germline CDR1 is SGHTA and CDR2 FQGTGA. The CDR3 totals 15 residues. Trimming left V 4 bases short and J 2 bases short, with 13 bases between. In DNA, the CDR3 is TGTGCCAGCAGCTCCGAGGGATGGAACACAGATACGCAGTATTTT. It yields the protein CASSSEGWNTDTQYF.

The rearrangement links TRBV27 to TRBJ2-7; a weak D match, TRBD2 (7 bases). Germline assignment: CDR1 MNHEY and CDR2 SMNVEV (reference sequence). V gave up 5 bases and J gave up 0 bases, with 14 bases separating them. The CDR3 length is 15 residues. Here the CDR3 DNA reads TGTGCCAGCAGTCTACGGAGGGGGGGCTCCTACGAGCAGTACTTC. Amino acid sequence: CASSLRRGGSYEQYF.

V is TRBV3-1 (or the pseudogene TRBV3-2) and J is TRBJ1-1; 8 positions agree with TRBD1. This CDR3 region has 18 residues. The germline V gene has CDR1 LGHDT and CDR2 YNNKEL (reference sequence). Trimming cost V 0 bases and J 6 bases; bases outside gene matches: 15. CDR3: CASSQDSPDRVGNAEAFF. The DNA of the CDR3 is TGTGCCAGCAGCCAAGATAGTCCGGACAGGGTCGGAAATGCTGAAGCTTTCTTT.

The chain employs TRBV7-2 and TRBJ2-5, with 10 nucleotides matching TRBD1. The CDR3 runs to 16 residues. V dropped 5 bases and J dropped 4; count of bases not matched to a gene: 10. CDR1 is SGHTA, CDR2 FQGNSA, per germline. The CDR3 nucleotides read TGTGCCAGCAGCCTACCCGGGACAGGGGATCTAGAGACCCAGTACTTC. Translation: CASSLPGTGDLETQYF.

This clone was seen once. The rearrangement uses TRBV5-1 and TRBJ1-4, with 7 nucleotides matching TRBD1. The CDR3 loop spans 16 amino acids. Trimming removed 0 bases from V and 4 bases from J; junction bases left unmatched: 6. Germline values: CDR1 SGHRS, CDR2 YFSETQ. The DNA for the CDR3 is TGCGCCAGCAGCTTGGTTCCAGGGGGATATAATGAAAAACTGTTTTTT. It codes for CASSLVPGGYNEKLFF. The full variable domain, its missing parts supplied by reference TRBV5-1 and TRBJ1-4, is KAGVTQTPRYLIKTRGQQVTLSCSPISGHRSVSWYQQTPGQGLQFLFEYFSETQRNKGNFPGRFSGRQFSNSRSEMNVSTLELGDSALYLCASSLVPGGYNEKLFFGSGTQLSVL.

This clone was recorded a few times. The chain employs TRBV11-2 and TRBJ1-1; possible D gene TRBD1, 6 bases. V shed 4 bases and J shed 5 bases, with 11 bases lying between them. The V gene's germline CDR1 is SGHAT and CDR2 FQNNGV. The CDR3 is 13 residues long. The CDR3 coding sequence is TGTGCCAGCAGCTCACACAGGGAAACTGAAGCTTTCTTT. Its protein is CASSSHRETEAFF.

This chain joins TRBV6-2 or TRBV6-3 and TRBJ2-7, with 12 bases fitting TRBD1. Germline V lookup: CDR1 MNHEY, CDR2 SVGEGT. Trimming took 5 bases from V and 9 from J; bases not matched to a gene: 8. The CDR3 consists of 14 residues. CDR3 sequence reads: CASSTGDRGPMQYF. CDR3 DNA sequence: TGTGCCAGCAGTACGGGGGACAGGGGGCCTATGCAGTACTTC.

The chain combines TRBV2 with TRBJ2-1, with TRBD2 identical over 9 bases. CDR3 length: 16 amino acids. Germline trimming cut 7 bases from V and 0 bases from J; bases unmatched to any gene: 7. Germline V gene lookup returns CDR1 SNHLY and CDR2 FYNNEI. The CDR3 region has the DNA TGTGCCAGCACGTCACTAGCGGGTGGCTCCTACAATGAGCAGTTCTTC. Translating it yields CASTSLAGGSYNEQFF.

This sequence joins TRBV10-3 and TRBJ1-1; the match to TRBD1 covers 7 bases. Per the germline V gene, CDR1 is ENHRY and CDR2 is SYGVKD. The trim removed 10 bases at V and 4 bases at J, leaving 12 bases unmatched. The CDR3 sequence is 14 residues long. The CDR3 protein is CATRATGWTTEAFF. CDR3 in DNA: TGTGCCACCCGGGCGACAGGGTGGACCACTGAAGCTTTCTTT.

The chain couples TRBV25-1 to TRBJ1-4; D gene uncertain. Deletions cut 5 bases from V and 7 bases from J, with 11 bases between. Germline CDR1 MGHDK, CDR2 SYGVNS. The CDR3 loop spans 13 amino acids. The DNA of the CDR3 is TGTGCCAGCAGTCCGAGGGAGAGTGAAAAACTGTTTTTT. It encodes CASSPRESEKLFF. Using reference TRBV25-1 and TRBJ1-4 for the parts outside the CDR3, the full variable domain is EADIYQTPRYLVIGTGKKITLECSQTMGHDKMYWYQQDPGMELHLIHYSYGVNSTEKGDLSSESTVSRIRTEHFPLTLESARPSHTSQYLCASSPRESEKLFFGSGTQLSVL.

The chain carries TRBV27 and TRBJ1-5; perhaps TRBD1 as D (5 bases). V was cut by 5 bases and J by 1 base, with 12 bases left in between. The CDR3 is 15 amino acids. Germline CDR1 and CDR2: MNHEY and SMNVEV (reference sequence). The CDR3 bases are TGTGCCAGCAGTACCCAGCGGGGGAGCAATCAGCCCCAGCATTTT. Translating it yields CASSTQRGSNQPQHF.

This clone has only one observation. V is TRBV19 and J is TRBJ2-7; TRBD1 matches at 10 bases. Germline V gene data show CDR1 as LNHDA and CDR2 as SQIVND (reference sequence). This CDR3 contains 17 residues. With 4 bases clipped from V and 6 bases from J, the junction kept 15 bases outside the gene matches. The CDR3 reads CASSTRPPGQGSGEQYF. CDR3 nucleotides: TGTGCCAGTAGTACCAGACCCCCGGGACAGGGGTCCGGCGAGCAGTACTTC.

This clone has a single count. V gene TRBV30 combines with J gene TRBJ2-1; possibly TRBD2 for D (5 bases). The V gene's germline CDR1 is GTSNPN and CDR2 SVGIG (reference sequence). This CDR3 contains 14 residues. V was cut by 4 bases and J by 6 bases, with 16 bases left in between. In DNA form, the CDR3 reads TGTGCCTGGAACTTGGGCGGGTATAGCAATGAGCAGTTCTTC. Protein product: CAWNLGGYSNEQFF.

The V gene is TRBV28, the J gene TRBJ1-1; D is perhaps TRBD1 (6 bases). The CDR3 totals 16 residues. Germline V gene lookup returns CDR1 MDHEN and CDR2 SYDVKM. Between the trimmed V and J ends, which lost 4 bases and 1 base, there was a span of 16 bases. CDR3 region: CASSSTGRRWNTEAFF. The CDR3 region has the DNA TGTGCCAGCAGTTCTACAGGGCGCAGGTGGAACACTGAAGCTTTCTTT.

The V call is TRBV27, the J call TRBJ1-5; D gene ambiguous. The CDR3 is 13 amino acids. Germline CDR1 and CDR2: MNHEY and SMNVEV (reference sequence). Trimming pared 8 bases from V and 3 bases from J, leaving 11 bases between. CDR3 sequence: CASRLGLNQPQHF. The CDR3 DNA follows: TGTGCCAGCCGTCTCGGTCTCAATCAGCCCCAGCATTTT.

The rearrangement uses TRBV6-5 and TRBJ2-7; TRBD2 matches 8 bases. Trimming removed 10 bases from V and 3 bases from J; junction bases left unmatched: 11. This CDR3 contains 14 residues. From germline, CDR1 is MNHEY and CDR2 SVGAGI. CDR3 nucleotides: TGTGCCACAAAGGGACGGGAGGGTTACTACGAGCAGTACTTC. Its protein product is CATKGREGYYEQYF.

This clone was observed a few times. J is TRBJ1-6 and V is TRBV2, with D uncertain. The germline V gene has CDR1 SNHLY and CDR2 FYNNEI. V was cut by 0 bases and J by 7 bases, with 10 bases left in between. This CDR3 spans 15 amino acids. The CDR3 DNA sequence: TGTGCCAGCAGTGAAGCGCTTACGGGAAATTCACCCCTCCACTTT. Protein sequence: CASSEALTGNSPLHF.

This sequence joins TRBV5-1 and TRBJ1-5; 9 bases are shared with TRBD1. With V trimmed by 0 bases and J by 4 bases, 5 bases remained unmatched. Germline CDR1 SGHRS, CDR2 YFSETQ. The CDR3 contains 16 residues. The DNA for the CDR3 is TGCGCCAGCAGCTTGGAGCCCGGGACAGGGAATCAGCCCCAGCATTTT. It specifies CASSLEPGTGNQPQHF.

This clone is a singleton in its sample. This rearrangement joins TRBV29-1 to TRBJ2-7; weak D call: TRBD1 (5 bases). The CDR3 runs 12 residues. Germline CDR1 reads SQVTM; CDR2 reads ANQGSEA. Trimming cost V 1 base and J 4 bases, with 8 bases left between them. CDR3 sequence: CSVEGRDYEQYF. The CDR3 nucleotides are TGCAGCGTTGAAGGCAGGGATTACGAGCAGTACTTC.

The rearrangement joins TRBV5-1 to TRBJ2-1, with 10 bases fitting TRBD1. The germline V gene encodes CDR1 SGHRS and CDR2 YFSETQ. V dropped 0 bases and J dropped 4; count of bases not matched to a gene: 4. This CDR3 region has 16 residues. CDR3 protein: CASSLGQGAGYNEQFF. The CDR3 nucleotides are TGCGCCAGCAGCTTGGGACAGGGGGCAGGTTACAATGAGCAGTTCTTC.

The chain has TRBV19 and TRBJ2-1; 11 positions match TRBD2. The CDR3 spans 16 residues. The germline CDR1 and CDR2 sequences are LNHDA and SQIVND (reference sequence). V trimming: 3 bases; J trimming: 15 bases; junction bases outside the gene matches: 16. The CDR3 coding sequence is TGTGCCAGTAGTATGGGAGGGGTACTAGCGGGAGATGGTAGGTTCTTC. This gives the protein CASSMGGVLAGDGRFF.

This chain uses TRBV19 with TRBJ1-1; tentative D call: TRBD1 (5 bases). The CDR3 covers 13 residues. Trimming shortened V by 3 bases and J by 10 bases, and 15 bases separated the two germline ends. Germline V gives CDR1 LNHDA, CDR2 SQIVND (reference sequence). CDR3 amino acids: CASSMVYRSTAFF. For the CDR3, the DNA is TGTGCCAGTAGTATGGTGTACAGGTCGACAGCTTTCTTT.

V and J are TRBV7-2 and TRBJ1-5, with 7 bases aligning to TRBD1. The CDR3 covers 15 residues. Losses at the gene ends were 6 bases for V and 7 bases for J; bases not matched to a gene: 12. CDR1 and CDR2 (germline): SGHTA, FQGNSA. CDR3 amino acids: CASSQTGLGEQPQHF. The CDR3 coding sequence is TGTGCCAGCAGTCAGACAGGGCTTGGTGAACAGCCCCAGCATTTT.

The chain joins TRBV29-1 to TRBJ2-1; 9 nucleotides match TRBD1. The CDR3 is 16 residues long. Germline lookup yields CDR1 SQVTM and CDR2 ANQGSEA. V lost 1 base and J lost 3; bases outside the gene matches: 7. CDR3 nucleotide sequence: TGCAGCGTTGAAGGTTTGACAGGGGGGATCTACAATGAGCAGTTCTTC. Translation: CSVEGLTGGIYNEQFF.